This TCR beta chain emerged from a study of CD8+CD57+ T cells in acquired aplastic anemia. This clonotype was seen ten or more times. Losses at the gene ends were 0 bases for V and 2 bases for J; bases not matched to a gene: 10. Germline V gene lookup returns CDR1 SGDLS and CDR2 YYNGEE. The CDR3 runs 18 residues. Sequencing involved patients with CD8+CD57+ cell expansion previously shown by flow cytometry. It was genomic DNA that served as the template for profiling TCR beta VDJ and CDR3. In TCRdb, the reads were re-called with MiXCR into one record per CDR3 protein. The profile covers some 200,000 distinct CDR3 sequences, with more than 45% appearing a single time and around 9.7% taken by the ten largest.

What was sequenced was sorted CD4+, CD8+, or CD8+CD57+ T cells (not recorded which) from PBMCs. The chain is built from TRBV9 and TRBJ2-3, with 9 bases matching TRBD2. The origin of this receptor is a human donor with aplastic anemia. CDR3 sequence reads: CASSVEGSGRPYTDTQYF. CDR3 in DNA: TGTGCCAGCAGCGTAGAGGGAAGCGGGAGGCCCTACACAGATACGCAGTATTTT.